The source of this T cell receptor beta chain is a study of blood T cell repertoires in COVID-19. Study-level background: Acute and convalescent COVID-19 samples came from the United States, Italy and Spain. T cells, B-cell-depleted T cells, or PBMCs provided the cDNA or gDNA that served as material.

Original handling: Quantification of nucleated cells was approximated via reference gene primer amplification. Repertoires were generated with immunoSEQ multiplex PCR, while TCRdb's copy carries only in-frame clones and drops some. V and J calls and clone size are copied from that table; D and trimming were computed from the DNA. The repertoire includes roughly 75,000 clones, roughly nine tenths of them detected once, and approximately 17% sits in the top ten. J lost 3 bases, V lost 5 bases, and 3 bases had no gene match. CDR1 is SEHNR, CDR2 FQNEAQ, per germline (reference sequence). The CDR3 contains 15 residues.

Material for sequencing was peripheral blood. The receptor's source is an elderly man in a cohort sampled during active COVID-19. The chain has TRBV7-9 and TRBJ2-1, with 11 nucleotides matching TRBD2. The CDR3 sequence: CASSPGTSGYNEQFF. CDR3 nucleotides: TGTGCCAGCAGCCCCGGGACTAGCGGCTACAATGAGCAGTTCTTC.